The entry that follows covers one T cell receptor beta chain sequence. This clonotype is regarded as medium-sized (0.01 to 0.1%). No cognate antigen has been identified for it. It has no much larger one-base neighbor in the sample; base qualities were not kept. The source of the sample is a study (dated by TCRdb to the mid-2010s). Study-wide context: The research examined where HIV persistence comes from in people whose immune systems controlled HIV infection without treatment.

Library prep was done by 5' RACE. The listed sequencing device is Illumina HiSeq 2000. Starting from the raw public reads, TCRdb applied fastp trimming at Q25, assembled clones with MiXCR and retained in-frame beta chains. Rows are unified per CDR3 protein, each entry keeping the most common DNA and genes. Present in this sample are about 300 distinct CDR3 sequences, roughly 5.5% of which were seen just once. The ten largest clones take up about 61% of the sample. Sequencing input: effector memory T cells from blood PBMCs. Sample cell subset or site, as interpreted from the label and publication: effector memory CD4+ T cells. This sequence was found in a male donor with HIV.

Read as DNA, the sequence is TGTGCCAGCAGTTCTGAAGCGGGGGGGCGGTACAATGAGCAGTTCTTC. Translated, this gives CASSSEAGGRYNEQFF. This receptor chain uses TRBV12-3 or TRBV12-4 and TRBJ2-1, and TRBD2 aligns with 10 junction nucleotides. There are 16 amino acids in the CDR3, from cysteine to phenylalanine inclusive. The sequence is cut down to CDR3 DNA, 48 bases in frame from base 1. Germline trimming amounts to 4 bases on V and 4 bases on J, with 7 as the count of junction bases outside the gene matches.